The entry that follows covers one T cell receptor beta chain sequence. The sample belongs to a study of glioma-infiltrating T cells after dendritic cell vaccination. Data came from immunoSEQ multiplex PCR; TCRdb stores just in-frame clones and leaves some out. This sample has over 90,000 clones, with 80% found just once. Time point described: after dendritic cell vaccination, including at tumor progression/relapse. The germline V gene encodes CDR1 MNHNS and CDR2 SASEGT. This CDR3 comprises 15 residues. V was pared by 6 bases and J by 2 bases, with 16 bases between. The source material was blood, sampled after dendritic cell vaccination. The V call is TRBV6-1, the J call TRBJ1-2; the D gene is possibly TRBD1 (5 bases). This TCR was sampled from a human donor with glioblastoma. This CDR3 is CASSPRTRGNYGYTF. The CDR3 coding sequence is TGTGCCAGCAGCCCCCGGACACGGGGGAACTATGGCTACACCTTC.